The T cell receptor beta chain described here comes from a study of blood T cell repertoires in COVID-19. Repertoires were generated with immunoSEQ multiplex PCR, while TCRdb's copy carries only in-frame clones and drops some. There are 350,000 to 550,000 clones in the sample; roughly nine tenths occur only once, and approximately 1.2% lies in the top ten. The CDR3 is 15 amino acids. The ends were cut back, 0 bases at V and 5 bases at J, with 14 bases in the middle. Germline CDR1 is LGHDT and CDR2 is YNNKEL (reference sequence). Each recovered donor of Cohort 3 presented with two negative PCRs, clearance, or symptom resolution.

This receptor was identified in a man between 25 and 39 years old who had recovered from COVID-19. The rearrangement links TRBV3-1 (or the pseudogene TRBV3-2) to TRBJ2-7, with D tentatively TRBD1 (5 bases). The source material was PBMCs or T cells enriched from blood (not recorded which). The CDR3, as DNA: TGTGCCAGCAGCCAAGATAGAAGCTGGGGCGACGAGCAGTACTTC. It codes for CASSQDRSWGDEQYF.